The clone carrying this T cell receptor beta chain occurred many times. The sample belongs to a study of T-cell reconstitution after alpha-beta-depleted transplantation in children. The TCRbeta library incorporated unique molecular identifiers. TCRdb reanalysed the PCR reads using MiXCR and keeps one entry per CDR3 protein. The sample holds about 610,000 distinct CDR3 sequences, over 9.5% seen once. Material: PBMCs from the stem cell graft donor, obtained from the stem cell graft. This sequence was found in a human donor who donated a stem cell graft to a child with acute myeloid leukemia.

The CDR3 loop is CAIGDASYEQYF. The CDR3 DNA is TGTGCCATCGGCGACGCCTCCTACGAGCAGTACTTC. The V call is TRBV10-3, the J call TRBJ2-7; D is uncertain. The V gene's germline CDR1 is ENHRY and CDR2 SYGVKD. The CDR3 length is 12 residues. Trimming took off 8 bases at V and 0 bases at J, with 8 bases between the two ends.